This entry features one T cell receptor (beta chain) sequence. Its antigen remains unknown. The sample belongs to a study of OX40 agonist ivuxolimab in advanced cancers. Study as a whole: Dose-escalation cases comprised hepatocellular carcinoma, melanoma, renal cell or head and neck cancer. Among those enrolled, mean age was around 55 years (range about 23 to 85) and roughly 84% were male. Treatment received earlier with anti-PD-1, anti-PD-L1 or anti-CTLA-4 agents was allowed, and over 30% had some.

Sequencing was performed with immunoSEQ multiplex PCR; in TCRdb, only in-frame clones are kept and a portion is missing. The sample has fewer than 70,000 clones; roughly 84% are singletons. The CDR3 covers 15 residues. Per the germline V gene, CDR1 is SGHRS and CDR2 is YFSETQ. The V and J ends lost 4 bases and 5 bases respectively, with 15 bases between them. Study outcomes and limitations: Expanded clones were, on average, more numerous in CD8+ T cells than in CD4+.

The receptor was derived from an adult with an advanced solid tumor such as melanoma, head and neck, liver or kidney cancer. Specimen: CD4+ or CD8+ T cells sorted from blood, collected in a trial of the OX40 agonist ivuxolimab. This chain connects TRBV5-1 to TRBJ2-2; TRBD1 is a possible D gene (6 bases). CDR3 in amino acids: CASSGERGSTGELFF. The DNA of the CDR3 is TGCGCCAGCAGCGGGGAAAGGGGGTCGACCGGGGAGCTGTTTTTT.